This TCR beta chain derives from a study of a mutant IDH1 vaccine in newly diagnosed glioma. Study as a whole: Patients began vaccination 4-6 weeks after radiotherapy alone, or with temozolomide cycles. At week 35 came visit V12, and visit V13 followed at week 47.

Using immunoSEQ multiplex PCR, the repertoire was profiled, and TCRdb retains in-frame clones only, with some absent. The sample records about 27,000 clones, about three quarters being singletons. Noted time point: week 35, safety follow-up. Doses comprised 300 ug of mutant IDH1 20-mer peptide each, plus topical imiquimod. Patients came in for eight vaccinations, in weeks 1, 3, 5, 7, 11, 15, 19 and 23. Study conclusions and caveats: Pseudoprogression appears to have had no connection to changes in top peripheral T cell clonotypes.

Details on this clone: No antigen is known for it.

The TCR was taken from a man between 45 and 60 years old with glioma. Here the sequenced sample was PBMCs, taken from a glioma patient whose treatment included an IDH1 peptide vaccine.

The CDR3 bases are TGTGCCAGTAGTATAAGGTCCGGGGATGGCAATCAGCCCCAGCATTTT. This encodes CASSIRSGDGNQPQHF. J is TRBJ1-5 and V is TRBV19; D is unclear. The V end lost 2 bases, the J end lost 2 bases, and 13 bases lay between the germline ends. CDR3 length equals 16 residues. Germline loops: CDR1 LNHDA, CDR2 SQIVND (reference sequence). The complete variable domain, with remaining parts taken from reference TRBV19 and TRBJ1-5, reads DGGITQSPKYLFRKEGQNVTLSCEQNLNHDAMYWYRQDPGQGLRLIYYSQIVNDFQKGDIAEGYSVSREKKESFPLTVTSAQKNPTAFYLCASSIRSGDGNQPQHFGDGTRLSIL.